This entry features one T cell receptor beta chain sequence. A sample-barcoded 5' primer and a J-beta primer mix were used in a second PCR of roughly 7 to 11 cycles. MiXCR, applied by TCRdb to the 5' RACE reads, yields one record per CDR3 protein. The sample carries 1,500,000 or so distinct CDR3 sequences, approximately 42% recorded once. The data originate from a study of blood T cells in healthy people across ages. V was clipped by 3 bases and J by 2 bases, with 15 bases between them. There are 16 residues in the CDR3. The germline V gene has CDR1 MNHNY and CDR2 SVGAGI (reference sequence). No fewer than 5.5 micrograms of total RNA were isolated from every sample.

The sequenced material came from blood. The sequence was collected from a young woman in good health. The rearrangement links TRBV6-6 to TRBJ2-3; no firm D call. CDR3 sequence: CASSYRVSFSTDTQYF. DNA of the CDR3: TGTGCCAGCAGTTATCGGGTGTCTTTTTCCACAGATACGCAGTATTTT.